The 9 T cell receptor beta chains below all came from one sample that was sequenced in a study of shared clonotypes between healthy human individuals. The assay was immunoSEQ multiplex PCR, and TCRdb's table has in-frame clones only and misses some. The sample contains about 480,000 clones, about four fifths of which appear only once. The sample was PBMCs. These receptors all come from a woman aged 40 to 50 in good health. Some clones in this sample may be carry-over from other donors' samples.

The chain recombines TRBV30 with TRBJ2-7; 7 positions match TRBD2. CDR1 GTSNPN and CDR2 SVGIG come from the germline V gene (reference sequence). The CDR3 has 14 amino acids. Germline trimming cut 8 bases from V and 2 bases from J; bases unmatched to any gene: 12. For the CDR3, the DNA is TGTGCCAGCAGCTTGGGGCTAGCGGCCTACGAGCAGTACTTC. Its protein product is CASSLGLAAYEQYF.

This chain connects TRBV28 to TRBJ2-6, with 8 bases fitting TRBD1. CDR1 is MDHEN, CDR2 SYDVKM, per germline. The V and J ends lost 5 bases and 0 bases, in that order; junction bases with no gene match: 9. The CDR3 is made up of 18 amino acids. The CDR3: CASSPWTGTFSGANVLTF. The DNA for the CDR3 is TGTGCCAGCAGTCCCTGGACAGGGACCTTCTCTGGGGCCAACGTCCTGACTTTC.

The chain joins TRBV29-1 to TRBJ2-1, with unresolved D. Trimming pared 0 bases from V and 3 bases from J, leaving 12 bases between. The length of the CDR3 is 15 residues. Germline lookup yields CDR1 SQVTM and CDR2 ANQGSEA. CDR3 in DNA: TGCAGCGTTGAAGAGGGGATCGCGTTCTACAATGAGCAGTTCTTC. Its protein is CSVEEGIAFYNEQFF.

The V call is TRBV7-3, the J call TRBJ2-1; TRBD2 is a possible D gene (5 bases). V gave up 2 bases and J gave up 8 bases, with 19 bases separating them. The CDR3 spans 16 residues. Germline V gene sequence: CDR1 SGHTA, CDR2 FQGTGA. CDR3 sequence reads: CASSLVRWWERDEQFF. The CDR3 region has the DNA TGTGCCAGCAGCTTAGTCCGTTGGTGGGAGAGGGATGAGCAGTTCTTC.

This sequence joins TRBV5-6 and TRBJ2-7; no clear D gene. The CDR3 has 14 amino acids. Trimming shortened V by 1 base and J by 4 bases, and 12 bases separated the two germline ends. CDR1 is SGHDT, CDR2 YYEEEE, per germline. The CDR3: CASSLYGSTYEQYF. The DNA of the CDR3 is TGTGCCAGCAGCTTGTATGGCAGCACTTACGAGCAGTACTTC.

This chain links TRBV30 with TRBJ2-4; no clear D. CDR3 length equals 11 residues. From germline, CDR1 is GTSNPN and CDR2 SVGIG (reference sequence). Trimming took 0 bases from V and 8 from J, leaving 5 bases between them. The CDR3 DNA reads as TGTGCCTGGAGTGTACAGTACATTCAGTACTTC. This translates into CAWSVQYIQYF.

The chain has TRBV19 and TRBJ1-2; 10 nucleotides agree with TRBD1. Per germline, CDR1 LNHDA and CDR2 SQIVND (reference sequence). The ends lost 5 bases at V and 8 bases at J; junction bases unmatched: 8. The CDR3 consists of 14 residues. The CDR3 DNA follows: TGTGCCAGTAGTCTGGACAGGGGGGCTAGGGGCTACACCTTC. This codes for CASSLDRGARGYTF.

The V and J genes are TRBV29-1 and TRBJ2-7; TRBD1 agrees at 9 bases. Germline trimming cut 4 bases from V and 2 bases from J; bases unmatched to any gene: 3. The length of the CDR3 is 13 residues. The germline CDR1 and CDR2 sequences are SQVTM and ANQGSEA. CDR3 nucleotides: TGCAGCGTTGTCCGACAGGGGGCCTACGAGCAGTACTTC. Translation gives CSVVRQGAYEQYF.

This chain links TRBV11-1 with TRBJ2-5; no clear D. This CDR3 has 11 residues. Germline CDR1 is SGHAT and CDR2 is FQDESV (reference sequence). V lost 3 bases, J lost 6 bases, and 5 bases lay in between. The CDR3 reads CASSFIQTQYF. Here the CDR3 DNA reads TGTGCCAGCAGCTTTATCCAGACCCAGTACTTC.